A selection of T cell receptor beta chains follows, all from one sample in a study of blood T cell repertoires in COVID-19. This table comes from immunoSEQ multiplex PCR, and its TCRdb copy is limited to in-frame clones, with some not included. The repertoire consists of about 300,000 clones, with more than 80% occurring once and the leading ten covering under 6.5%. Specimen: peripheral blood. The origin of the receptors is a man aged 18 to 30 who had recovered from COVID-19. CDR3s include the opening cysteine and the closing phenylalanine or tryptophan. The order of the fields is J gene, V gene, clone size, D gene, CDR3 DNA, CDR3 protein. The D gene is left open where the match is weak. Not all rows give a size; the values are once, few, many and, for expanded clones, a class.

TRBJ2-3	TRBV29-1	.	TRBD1	TGCAGCGTTTTTCTGGTTGGGACAGGGGCCACAGATACGCAGTATTTT	CSVFLVGTGATDTQYF
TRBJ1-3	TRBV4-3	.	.	TGCGCCAGCAGCCAAAACTCCGGCAGGGTTTTCTCTGGAAACACCATATATTTT	CASSQNSGRVFSGNTIYF
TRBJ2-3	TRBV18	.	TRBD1	TGTGCCAGCTCACCACTTGCACAGGGGTTGGATACGCAGTATTTT	CASSPLAQGLDTQYF
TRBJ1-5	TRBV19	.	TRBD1	TGTGCCAGTAGAACAGGGGATAGCAATCAGCCCCAGCATTTT	CASRTGDSNQPQHF
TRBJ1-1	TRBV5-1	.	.	TGCGCCAGCAGCAAAGGGGAGAACACTGAAGCTTTCTTT	CASSKGENTEAFF
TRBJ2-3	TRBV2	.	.	TGTGCCACCGCCCGGCCGGAGAAACCTCTCACAGATACGCAGTATTTT	CATARPEKPLTDTQYF
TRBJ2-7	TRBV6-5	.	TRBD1	TGTGCCAGCAGTTACGGACCGGGACAGCCCTACGAGCAGTACTTC	CASSYGPGQPYEQYF
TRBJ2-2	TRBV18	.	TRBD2	TGTGCCAGCTCACCACAGCCTAGCGGGAACACCGGGGAGCTGTTTTTT	CASSPQPSGNTGELFF
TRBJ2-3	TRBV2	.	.	TGTGCCAGCAAGGGAGTATTATACGATACGCAGTATTTT	CASKGVLYDTQYF
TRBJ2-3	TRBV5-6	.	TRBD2	TGTGCCAGCAGCCTCTTACTAGCGGGACCCACAGATACGCAGTATTTT	CASSLLLAGPTDTQYF
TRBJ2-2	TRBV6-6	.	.	TGTGCCAGCAGGGAAGGGGGTAGCCCCGGGGAGCTGTTTTTT	CASREGGSPGELFF
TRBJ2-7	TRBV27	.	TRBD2	TGTGCCAGCAGTTCCCCTACTAGCGGGAGCCCCTACGAGCAGTACTTC	CASSSPTSGSPYEQYF
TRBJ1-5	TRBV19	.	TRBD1	TGTGCCAGTAGTATTACAACAGGGGGCTTGAGCAATCAGCCCCAGCATTTT	CASSITTGGLSNQPQHF
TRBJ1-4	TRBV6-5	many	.	TGTGCCAGCAGTTACGGAGCGTCAACTAATGAAAAACTGTTTTTT	CASSYGASTNEKLFF
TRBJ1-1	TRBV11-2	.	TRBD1	TGTGCCAGCAGCTGGGGACAGGGAAACACTGAAGCTTTCTTT	CASSWGQGNTEAFF
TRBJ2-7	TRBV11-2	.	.	TGTGCCAGCAGCCGGAGCTCCTACGAGCAGTACTTC	CASSRSSYEQYF
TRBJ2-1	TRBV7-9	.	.	TGTGCCAGCAGCTTTACGAGCTCCTACAATGAGCAGTTCTTC	CASSFTSSYNEQFF
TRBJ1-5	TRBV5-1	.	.	TGCGCCAGCAGCTTGGACGGTTCTAATGAGCCCCAGCATTTT	CASSLDGSNEPQHF
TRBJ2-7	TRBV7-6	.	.	TGTGCCAGCAGCTTAGCGGGTAGGGGCGAGCAGTACTTC	CASSLAGRGEQYF
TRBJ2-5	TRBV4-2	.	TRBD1	TGTGCCAGCAGCCAGATGGACAGGGACCAAGAGACCCAGTACTTC	CASSQMDRDQETQYF
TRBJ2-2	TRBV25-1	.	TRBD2	TGTGCCAGCAGCCCATCGATAGCGGGAGCCGGGGAGCTGTTTTTT	CASSPSIAGAGELFF
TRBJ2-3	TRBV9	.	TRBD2	TGTGCCAGCAGCCCGAGACAGAGCGGGGGGGCCCGCACAGATACGCAGTATTTT	CASSPRQSGGARTDTQYF
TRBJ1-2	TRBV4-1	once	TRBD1	TGCGCCAGCAGCCCTAACGAGGACAGGGGTGCCTATGGCTACACCTTC	CASSPNEDRGAYGYTF
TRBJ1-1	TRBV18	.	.	TGTGCCAGCTCACCACCAGGGGCTATTGAAGCTTTCTTT	CASSPPGAIEAFF
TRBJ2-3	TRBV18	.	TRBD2	TGTGCCAGCTCGGCCGGGACTACCTACACAGATACGCAGTATTTT	CASSAGTTYTDTQYF
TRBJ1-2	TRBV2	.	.	TGTGCCAGCAGTGAGGACTGGGATACACACTATGGCTACACCTTC	CASSEDWDTHYGYTF
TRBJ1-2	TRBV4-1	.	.	TGCGCCAGCAGCCAAGATCTCGGAGGGTGGAATGGCTACACCTTC	CASSQDLGGWNGYTF
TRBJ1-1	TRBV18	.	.	TGTGCCAGCTCACGCGGTAGGGGGAGCACTGAAGCTTTCTTT	CASSRGRGSTEAFF
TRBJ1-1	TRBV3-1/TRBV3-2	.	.	TGTGCCAGCAGCCAAGATTGGGGCGGTGAAGCTTTCTTT	CASSQDWGGEAFF
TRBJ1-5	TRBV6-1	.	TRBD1	TGTGCCAGCAGTGAAAAGACAGGGGGTCAGCCCCAGCATTTT	CASSEKTGGQPQHF
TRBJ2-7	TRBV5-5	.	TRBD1	TGTGCCAGCAGCCCTTGGGACAGGGGAGACGAGCAGTACTTC	CASSPWDRGDEQYF
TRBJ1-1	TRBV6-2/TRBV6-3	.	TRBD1	TGTGCCAGCAGTTACGGTGGGACAGGGCGGACTGAAGCTTTCTTT	CASSYGGTGRTEAFF